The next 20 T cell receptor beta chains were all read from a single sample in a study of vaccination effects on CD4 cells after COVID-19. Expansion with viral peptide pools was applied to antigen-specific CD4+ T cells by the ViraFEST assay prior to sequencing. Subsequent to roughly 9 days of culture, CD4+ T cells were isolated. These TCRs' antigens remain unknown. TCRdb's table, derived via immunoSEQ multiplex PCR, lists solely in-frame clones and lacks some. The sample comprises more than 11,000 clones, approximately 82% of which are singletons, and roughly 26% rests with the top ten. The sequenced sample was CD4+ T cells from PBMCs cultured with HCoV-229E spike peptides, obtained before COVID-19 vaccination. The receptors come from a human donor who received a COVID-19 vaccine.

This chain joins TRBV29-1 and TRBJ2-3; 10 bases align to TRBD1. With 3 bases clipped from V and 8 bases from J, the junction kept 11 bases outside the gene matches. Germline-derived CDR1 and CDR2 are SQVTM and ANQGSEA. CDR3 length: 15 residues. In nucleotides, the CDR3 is TGCAGCGTTGATACGAGACAGGGGGCGCTGGGTACGCAGTATTTT. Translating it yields CSVDTRQGALGTQYF.

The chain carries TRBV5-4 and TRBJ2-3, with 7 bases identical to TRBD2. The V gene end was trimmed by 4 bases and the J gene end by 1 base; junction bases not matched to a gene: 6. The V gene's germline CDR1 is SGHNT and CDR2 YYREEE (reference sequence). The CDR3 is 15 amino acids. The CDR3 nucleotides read TGTGCCAGCAGCCCCGGGACTACCCGCACAGATACGCAGTATTTT. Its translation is CASSPGTTRTDTQYF.

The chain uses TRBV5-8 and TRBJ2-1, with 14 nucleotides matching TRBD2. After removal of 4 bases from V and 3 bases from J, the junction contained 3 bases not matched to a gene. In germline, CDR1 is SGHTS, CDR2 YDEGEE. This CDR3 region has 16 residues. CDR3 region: CASSDGTSGSYNEQFF. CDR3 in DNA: TGTGCCAGCAGCGACGGGACTAGCGGGAGCTACAATGAGCAGTTCTTC.

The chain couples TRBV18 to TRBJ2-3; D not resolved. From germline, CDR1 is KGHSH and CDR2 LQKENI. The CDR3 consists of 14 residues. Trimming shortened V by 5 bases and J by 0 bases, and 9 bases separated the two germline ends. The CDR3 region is CASSTGPSTDTQYF. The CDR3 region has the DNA TGTGCCAGCTCAACGGGCCCTAGCACAGATACGCAGTATTTT.

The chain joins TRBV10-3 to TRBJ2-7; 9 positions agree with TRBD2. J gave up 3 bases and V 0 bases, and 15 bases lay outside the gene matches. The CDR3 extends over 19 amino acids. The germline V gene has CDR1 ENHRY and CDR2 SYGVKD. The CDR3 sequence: CAISESGRAGGLELYEQYF. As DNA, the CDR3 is TGTGCCATCAGTGAGTCGGGAAGGGCGGGAGGGCTCGAACTCTACGAGCAGTACTTC.

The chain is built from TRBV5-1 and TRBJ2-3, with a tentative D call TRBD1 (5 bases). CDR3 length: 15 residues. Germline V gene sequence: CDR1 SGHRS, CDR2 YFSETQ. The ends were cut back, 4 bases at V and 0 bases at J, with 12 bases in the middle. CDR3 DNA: TGCGCCAGCAGCCTCCAACAGGAGAGCACAGATACGCAGTATTTT. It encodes CASSLQQESTDTQYF.

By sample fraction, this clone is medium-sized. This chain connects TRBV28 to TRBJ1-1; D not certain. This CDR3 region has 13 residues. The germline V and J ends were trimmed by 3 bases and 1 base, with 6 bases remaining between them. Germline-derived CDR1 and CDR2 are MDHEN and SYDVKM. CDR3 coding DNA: TGTGCCAGCAGTTTCCGACGGAACACTGAAGCTTTCTTT. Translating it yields CASSFRRNTEAFF.

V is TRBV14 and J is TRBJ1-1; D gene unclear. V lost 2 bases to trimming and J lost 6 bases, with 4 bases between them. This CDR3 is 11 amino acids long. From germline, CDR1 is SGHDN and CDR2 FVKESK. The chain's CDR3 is CASSQRSEAFF. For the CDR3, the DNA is TGTGCCAGCAGCCAACGATCTGAAGCTTTCTTT.

The CDR3 DNA sequence: TGCAGCGTTACAATCTCTAGCGGGGGGTACCAAGAGACCCAGTACTTC. Translating it yields CSVTISSGGYQETQYF. The chain joins TRBV29-1 to TRBJ2-5; TRBD2 matches at 11 bases. Germline-derived CDR1 and CDR2 are SQVTM and ANQGSEA. There are 16 residues in the CDR3. J was trimmed by 0 bases and V by 5 bases; bases with no gene match: 8.

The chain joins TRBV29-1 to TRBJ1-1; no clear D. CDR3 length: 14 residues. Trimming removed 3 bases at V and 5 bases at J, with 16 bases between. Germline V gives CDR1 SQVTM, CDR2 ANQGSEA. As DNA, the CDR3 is TGCAGCGTTGAGGTTAGGTTGGCGGGGACTGAAGCTTTCTTT. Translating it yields CSVEVRLAGTEAFF.

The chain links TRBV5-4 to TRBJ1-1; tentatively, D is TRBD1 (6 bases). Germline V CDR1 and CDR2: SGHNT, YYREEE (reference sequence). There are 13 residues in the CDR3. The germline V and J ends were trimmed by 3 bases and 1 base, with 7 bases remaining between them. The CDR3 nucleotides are TGTGCCAGCAGCTCGACAGGGAACACTGAAGCTTTCTTT. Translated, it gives CASSSTGNTEAFF.

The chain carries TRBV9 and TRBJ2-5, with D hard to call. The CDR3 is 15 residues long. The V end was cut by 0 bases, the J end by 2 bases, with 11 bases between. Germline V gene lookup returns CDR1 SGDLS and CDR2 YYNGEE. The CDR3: CASSVGSIPQETQYF. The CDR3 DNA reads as TGTGCCAGCAGCGTAGGTAGTATCCCGCAAGAGACCCAGTACTTC.

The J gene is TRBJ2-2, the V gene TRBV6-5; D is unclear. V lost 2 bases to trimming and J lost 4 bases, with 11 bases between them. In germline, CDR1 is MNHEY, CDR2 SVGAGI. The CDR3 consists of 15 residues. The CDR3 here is CASSYGVWSTGELFF. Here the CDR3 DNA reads TGTGCCAGCAGTTACGGGGTTTGGAGCACCGGGGAGCTGTTTTTT.

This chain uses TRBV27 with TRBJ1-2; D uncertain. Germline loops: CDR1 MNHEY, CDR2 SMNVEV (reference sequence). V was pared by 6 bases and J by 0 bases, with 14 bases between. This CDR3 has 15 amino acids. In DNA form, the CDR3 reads TGTGCCAGCAGAGCCGTAGGTGAGACTAACTATGGCTACACCTTC. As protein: CASRAVGETNYGYTF.

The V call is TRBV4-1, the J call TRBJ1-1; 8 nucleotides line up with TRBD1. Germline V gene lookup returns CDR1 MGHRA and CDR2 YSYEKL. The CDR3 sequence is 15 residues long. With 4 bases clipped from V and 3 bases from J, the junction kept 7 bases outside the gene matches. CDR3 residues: CASSLYRGRDTEAFF. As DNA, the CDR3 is TGCGCCAGCAGCCTATACAGGGGGAGGGACACTGAAGCTTTCTTT.

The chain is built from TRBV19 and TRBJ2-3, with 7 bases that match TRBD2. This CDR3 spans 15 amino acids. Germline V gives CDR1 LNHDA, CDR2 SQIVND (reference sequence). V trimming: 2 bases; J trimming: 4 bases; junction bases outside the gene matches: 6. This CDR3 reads CASSIPGRIADTQYF. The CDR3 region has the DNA TGTGCCAGTAGTATACCCGGGAGGATCGCAGATACGCAGTATTTT.

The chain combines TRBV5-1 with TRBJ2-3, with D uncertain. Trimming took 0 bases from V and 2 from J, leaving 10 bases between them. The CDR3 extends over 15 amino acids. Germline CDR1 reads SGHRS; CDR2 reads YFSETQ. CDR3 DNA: TGCGCCAGCAGCTTGGCCTGGGGATACACAGATACGCAGTATTTT. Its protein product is CASSLAWGYTDTQYF.

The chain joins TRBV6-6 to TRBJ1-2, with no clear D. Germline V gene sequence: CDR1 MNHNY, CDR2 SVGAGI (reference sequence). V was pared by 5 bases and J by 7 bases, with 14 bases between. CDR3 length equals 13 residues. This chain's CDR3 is CASSISGVRGYTF. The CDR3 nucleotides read TGTGCCAGCAGTATCTCCGGGGTCCGTGGCTACACCTTC.

CDR3 residues: CASSLDREGSPLHF. Written as DNA, the CDR3 is TGTGCCAGCAGTCTCGACAGGGAGGGTTCACCCCTCCACTTT. V gene TRBV28 combines with J gene TRBJ1-6; 7 nucleotides match TRBD1. Trimming at V came to 5 bases and at J to 9 bases, leaving 7 bases not matched to a gene. Germline V lookup: CDR1 MDHEN, CDR2 SYDVKM. The CDR3 spans 14 residues.

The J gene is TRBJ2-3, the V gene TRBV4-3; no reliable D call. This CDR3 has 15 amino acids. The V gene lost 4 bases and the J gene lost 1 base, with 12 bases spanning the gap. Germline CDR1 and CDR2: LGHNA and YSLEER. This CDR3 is CASSLEVSGTDTQYF. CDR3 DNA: TGCGCCAGCAGCCTAGAGGTGTCGGGCACAGATACGCAGTATTTT.